The 28 T cell receptor beta chains presented below share a single source sample, sequenced in a study of CD8 T cells in ankylosing spondylitis. General study results and limits: Seemingly distinctive of ankylosing spondylitis blood was a TCR beta motif formed by eight highly homologous variants.

TCRdb re-derived calls from the 5' RACE reads in MiXCR, one entry per CDR3 protein. The table records 220,000 or so distinct CDR3 sequences, about 17% of them present only once. What these receptors recognize is not known. The sequencing sample was made of blood, either unsorted or a sorted T cell fraction (not recorded which). All receptors derive from a male donor with ankylosing spondylitis.

The chain joins TRBV5-1 to TRBJ2-3; D is uncertain. V was shortened by 4 bases and J by 0 bases, with 12 bases between the two germline ends. Germline CDR1 and CDR2: SGHRS and YFSETQ. The CDR3 loop spans 15 amino acids. CDR3 in DNA: TGCGCCAGCAGCCCGGTTGGACGGAGCACAGATACGCAGTATTTT. Its protein is CASSPVGRSTDTQYF.

The rearrangement joins TRBV7-9 to TRBJ2-7; D uncertain. With 6 bases removed from V and 6 bases from J, the gap between germline ends came to 15 bases. Germline V CDR1 and CDR2: SEHNR, FQNEAQ (reference sequence). The CDR3 loop spans 13 amino acids. The CDR3 sequence is CASSSTALGEQYF. CDR3 DNA sequence: TGTGCCAGCAGTTCGACTGCTCTGGGCGAGCAGTACTTC.

This chain uses TRBV6-1 with TRBJ2-5, with TRBD1 as a possible D gene (6 bases). This CDR3 region has 15 residues. Between the trimmed V and J ends, which lost 1 base and 2 bases, there was a span of 11 bases. CDR1 MNHNS and CDR2 SASEGT come from the germline V gene. CDR3 protein: CASSEGRGIQETQYF. The CDR3 DNA is TGTGCCAGCAGTGAAGGCAGGGGAATTCAAGAGACCCAGTACTTC.

This clonotype was recorded many times. For the CDR3, the DNA is TGTGCCAGCAGCCAAGGTGAAGGGGCTGGGGAGCAGTACTTC. Its protein product is CASSQGEGAGEQYF. The gene calls are TRBV4-2 and TRBJ2-7; possibly TRBD1 for D (5 bases). Germline V gene data show CDR1 as LGHNA and CDR2 as YNFKEQ. The CDR3 is 14 residues long. V lost 1 base to trimming and J lost 7 bases, with 14 bases between them.

This CDR3 is CATSSGTSGIYEQYF. CDR3 sequence (DNA): TGTGCCACCAGCAGCGGGACTAGCGGGATCTACGAGCAGTACTTC. This chain links TRBV15 with TRBJ2-7; 13 bases are a match to TRBD2. V shed 3 bases, J shed 3 bases, and the junction held 2 bases outside the gene matches. The CDR3 consists of 15 residues. From germline, CDR1 is LNHNV and CDR2 YYDKDF (reference sequence).

The chain combines TRBV20-1 with TRBJ1-6; tentatively, D is TRBD1 (6 bases). The CDR3 covers 17 residues. Trimming removed 0 bases from V and 8 bases from J, with 20 bases in between. Germline V gives CDR1 DFQATT, CDR2 SNEGSKA (reference sequence). The CDR3: CSARDLDYRGRDSPLHF. The CDR3 DNA reads as TGCAGTGCTAGAGATCTAGACTATCGGGGGCGTGATTCACCCCTCCACTTT.

The sample holds a few counts of this clonotype. The gene calls are TRBV7-9 and TRBJ1-4; 7 bases agree with TRBD1. CDR1 is SEHNR, CDR2 FQNEAQ, per germline (reference sequence). The CDR3 is made up of 16 amino acids. The V gene end was trimmed by 5 bases and the J gene end by 0 bases; junction bases not matched to a gene: 6. The CDR3 reads CASSPETGPTNEKLFF. Here the CDR3 DNA reads TGTGCCAGCAGCCCTGAGACAGGGCCAACTAATGAAAAACTGTTTTTT.

This rearrangement joins TRBV9 to TRBJ2-1; 13 nucleotides line up with TRBD2. This CDR3 contains 16 residues. Germline V gene lookup returns CDR1 SGDLS and CDR2 YYNGEE. V trimming: 5 bases; J trimming: 8 bases; junction bases outside the gene matches: 10. The CDR3 loop is CASSETLAGGSYEQFF. CDR3 bases: TGTGCCAGCAGTGAGACACTAGCGGGAGGGTCCTATGAGCAGTTCTTC.

As concerns this clonotype: A junction boundary mismatches the germline segment, possibly from a read error. CDR3 loop: CASSETGTSGVYTGELFF. For the CDR3, the DNA is TGCGCCAGCAGTGAAACCGGGACTAGCGGGGTATACACCGGGGAACTGTTTTTT. V and J are TRBV10-2 and TRBJ2-2; 13 bases align to TRBD2. The CDR3 is 18 amino acids. Germline V gene sequence: CDR1 WSHSY, CDR2 SAAADI.

This clonotype was observed a handful of times. The J gene is TRBJ2-7, the V gene TRBV10-2; 11 nucleotides align to TRBD2. The CDR3 runs 16 residues. With 2 bases clipped from V and 2 bases from J, the junction kept 5 bases outside the gene matches. Germline-derived CDR1 and CDR2 are WSHSY and SAAADI. The CDR3 here is CASSESSGGAPYEQYF. CDR3 nucleotide sequence: TGCGCCAGCAGTGAGAGTAGCGGGGGGGCCCCCTACGAGCAGTACTTC.

This clonotype came up a few times. This chain uses TRBV9 with TRBJ1-1, with TRBD1 matching 11 bases. The germline V gene encodes CDR1 SGDLS and CDR2 YYNGEE. This CDR3 has 15 residues. Trimming cost V 0 bases and J 5 bases; bases outside gene matches: 3. In DNA form, the CDR3 reads TGTGCCAGCAGCGTAGTTGGACAGGGGGCAACTGAAGCTTTCTTT. Its protein is CASSVVGQGATEAFF.

This chain uses TRBV7-3 with TRBJ2-3; D is unclear. The CDR3 loop spans 14 amino acids. Germline V gene lookup returns CDR1 SGHTA and CDR2 FQGTGA. V dropped 5 bases and J dropped 5 bases, with 14 bases sitting between them. This chain's CDR3 is CASSLAGSGDTQYF. The CDR3, as DNA: TGTGCCAGCAGCCTCGCCGGATCGGGAGATACGCAGTATTTT.

About this clonotype: One end of the junction does not line up with germline, which may come from a read error. This chain joins TRBV12-3 or TRBV12-4 and TRBJ2-1; 11 nucleotides align to TRBD2. The CDR3 consists of 13 residues. The CDR3 DNA follows: TGTGCCAGCGGGACTAGCGGATACAATGAGCAGTTGTTC. It encodes CASGTSGYNEQLF.

There are many counts of this clonotype. The J gene is TRBJ1-4, the V gene TRBV12-3 or TRBV12-4; unclear D gene. This CDR3 region has 13 residues. Trimming stripped 1 base from V and 8 bases from J, with 8 bases between. CDR3 region: CASSLETREKLFF. CDR3 DNA sequence: TGTGCCAGCAGTTTAGAAACCAGGGAAAAACTGTTTTTT.

This clonotype showed up just a few times. This chain uses TRBV7-9 with TRBJ2-5; TRBD2 aligns across 10 bases. CDR1 is SEHNR and CDR2 is FQNEAQ in the germline V gene (reference sequence). J gave up 1 base and V 6 bases, and 5 bases lay outside the gene matches. This CDR3 is 15 amino acids long. Written as DNA, the CDR3 is TGTGCCAGCAGTTCAGTAGCGGGGGGCCAAGAGACCCAGTACTTC. Its translation: CASSSVAGGQETQYF.

This clonotype was seen at least ten times. This chain links TRBV29-1 with TRBJ2-1; TRBD2 matches at 7 bases. After removal of 6 bases from V and 0 bases from J, the junction contained 5 bases not matched to a gene. Per the germline V gene, CDR1 is SQVTM and CDR2 is ANQGSEA. The CDR3 runs 14 residues. The CDR3 DNA reads TGCAGCGTCTCTCCTAGCGGCTCCTACAATGAGCAGTTCTTC. The encoded protein is CSVSPSGSYNEQFF.

The chain joins TRBV27 to TRBJ2-5, with a possible D match to TRBD2 (6 bases). Germline loops: CDR1 MNHEY, CDR2 SMNVEV (reference sequence). The CDR3 extends over 16 amino acids. Trimming left V 6 bases short and J 0 bases short, with 17 bases between. The CDR3 sequence: CASSPHRGFDQETQYF. CDR3 DNA sequence: TGTGCCAGCAGCCCCCATCGGGGGTTCGACCAAGAGACCCAGTACTTC.

This clonotype was seen only a few times. The rearrangement links TRBV2 to TRBJ2-3, with D unresolved. Trimming pared 1 base from V and 11 bases from J, leaving 13 bases between. This CDR3 is built from 13 residues. CDR1 and CDR2 (germline): SNHLY, FYNNEI. The CDR3 DNA follows: TGTGCCAGCAGTGAAGGCTACCTATACGAGCAGTATTTT. It is translated as CASSEGYLYEQYF. The variable domain in full, completed from reference TRBV2 and TRBJ2-3, reads EPEVTQTPSHQVTQMGQEVILRCVPISNHLYFYWYRQILGQKVEFLVSFYNNEISEKSEIFDDQFSVERPDGSNFTLKIRSTKLEDSAMYFCASSEGYLYEQYFGPGTRLTVL.

The chain combines TRBV20-1 with TRBJ2-1, with TRBD2 identical over 16 bases. Per the germline V gene, CDR1 is DFQATT and CDR2 is SNEGSKA (reference sequence). J gave up 8 bases and V 3 bases, and 7 bases lay outside the gene matches. The CDR3 runs 16 residues. The CDR3 sequence is CSASHGTSGGEYEQFF. The CDR3 DNA reads TGCAGTGCTAGCCACGGGACTAGCGGGGGGGAGTATGAGCAGTTCTTC.

This clonotype was seen a few times. The rearrangement links TRBV11-2 to TRBJ2-5; no reliable D call. The CDR3 has 13 residues. Germline values: CDR1 SGHAT, CDR2 FQNNGV. V gave up 4 bases and J gave up 5 bases, with 11 bases separating them. This CDR3 is CASSSWNGETQYF. The CDR3, as DNA: TGTGCCAGCAGCTCCTGGAACGGGGAGACCCAGTACTTC.

The gene calls are TRBV11-2 and TRBJ2-7, with D possibly being TRBD1 (5 bases). Germline V gene lookup returns CDR1 SGHAT and CDR2 FQNNGV. The CDR3 is 15 residues long. Trimming took 0 bases from V and 4 from J, leaving 13 bases between them. CDR3 nucleotides: TGTGCCAGCAGCTTAGAATTGCAGGGTTTATACGAGCAGTACTTC. Translating gives CASSLELQGLYEQYF.

The chain links TRBV19 to TRBJ1-1, with a possible D match to TRBD1 (5 bases). V lost 7 bases and J 1 base, leaving 16 bases between the germline ends. From germline, CDR1 is LNHDA and CDR2 SQIVND (reference sequence). The CDR3 runs 15 residues. The CDR3 DNA reads TGTGCCAGTAACGATGACAGCCCAGGGAACACTGAAGCTTTCTTT. It translates to CASNDDSPGNTEAFF.

The chain carries TRBV7-9 and TRBJ2-2; TRBD1 aligns across 7 bases. CDR1 is SEHNR, CDR2 FQNEAQ, per germline (reference sequence). The V and J ends lost 0 bases and 4 bases, in that order; junction bases with no gene match: 2. This CDR3 comprises 15 residues. The CDR3 coding sequence is TGTGCCAGCAGCTTAGCAGGGGGCGTCACCGGGGAGCTGTTTTTT. Its protein is CASSLAGGVTGELFF.

CDR3 bases: TGCAGTGCCGGTTGGCGGGAGCCCGCCTACGAGCAGTACTTC. As protein: CSAGWREPAYEQYF. V and J are TRBV20-1 and TRBJ2-7; TRBD2 agrees at 7 bases. CDR1 and CDR2 from the germline V gene are DFQATT and SNEGSKA (reference sequence). The trim removed 6 bases at V and 2 bases at J, leaving 10 bases unmatched. The length of the CDR3 is 14 residues.

The sample holds a few counts of this clonotype. The chain combines TRBV7-9 with TRBJ2-1; D remains ambiguous. V gave up 5 bases and J gave up 5 bases, with 19 bases separating them. Germline CDR1 is SEHNR and CDR2 is FQNEAQ (reference sequence). The CDR3 is made up of 16 amino acids. CDR3 loop: CASSVHSAAHNNEQFF. CDR3 bases: TGTGCCAGCAGCGTCCATTCGGCAGCACATAACAATGAGCAGTTCTTC.

This clonotype was seen more than once but under ten times. The genes are TRBV6-2 or TRBV6-3 and TRBJ2-7; TRBD2 matches at 10 bases. Trimming at V came to 5 bases and at J to 2 bases, leaving 9 bases not matched to a gene. The CDR3 spans 16 residues. CDR1 is MNHEY, CDR2 SVGEGT, per germline. CDR3 coding DNA: TGTGCCAGCAGTCCCAACTTAGCGGGGGGCGCCTACGAGCAGTACTTC. It specifies CASSPNLAGGAYEQYF.

This clonotype was seen only a few times. The rearrangement uses TRBV3-1 and TRBJ2-1; perhaps D is TRBD1 or TRBD2 (5 bases each). Trimming cost V 1 base and J 8 bases, with 15 bases left between them. This CDR3 is 15 amino acids long. Germline CDR1 and CDR2: LGHDT and YNNKEL (reference sequence). CDR3 region: CASSQGGTELDEQFF. In nucleotides, the CDR3 is TGTGCCAGCAGCCAAGGTGGGACGGAGTTAGATGAGCAGTTCTTC.

The chain employs TRBV7-9 and TRBJ2-1; 9 bases are shared with TRBD2. The CDR3 spans 15 residues. The V gene end was trimmed by 4 bases and the J gene end by 6 bases; junction bases not matched to a gene: 7. Germline lookup yields CDR1 SEHNR and CDR2 FQNEAQ (reference sequence). DNA of the CDR3: TGTGCCAGCAGCTCAAGACTAGCGGTCGGCAATGAGCAGTTCTTC. This sequence encodes CASSSRLAVGNEQFF.